Listed here are 19 T cell receptor beta chains from one sample, sequenced in a study of blood T cell repertoires in COVID-19. This table comes from immunoSEQ multiplex PCR, and its TCRdb copy is limited to in-frame clones, with some not included. This table holds about 230,000 clones, approximately 81% found once. Source material: peripheral blood. The receptor set was obtained from a woman older than 75 with acute or convalescent COVID-19.

The rearrangement uses TRBV11-3 and TRBJ2-7, with D perhaps TRBD1 (6 bases). Germline V CDR1 and CDR2: SGHNT, YENEEA. The V end lost 1 base, the J end lost 2 bases, and 15 bases lay between the germline ends. CDR3 size: 16 residues. CDR3 DNA: TGTGCCAGCAGCTTAGTCCTGGACAGTTTAACCTACGAGCAGTACTTC. Translation: CASSLVLDSLTYEQYF.

The V call is TRBV10-1, the J call TRBJ1-5, with TRBD1 identical over 10 bases. The CDR3 runs to 15 residues. With V trimmed by 6 bases and J by 0 bases, 2 bases remained unmatched. Germline CDR1 WNHNN, CDR2 SYGVQD (reference sequence). The CDR3 here is CASRDRGFSNQPQHF. CDR3 DNA sequence: TGCGCCAGCAGGGACAGGGGGTTTAGCAATCAGCCCCAGCATTTT.

The chain combines TRBV18 with TRBJ2-5; 7 nucleotides align to TRBD1. The CDR3 has 15 residues. From germline, CDR1 is KGHSH and CDR2 LQKENI. Unmatched junction bases numbered 4, after V lost 3 bases and J lost 0 bases. As DNA, the CDR3 is TGTGCCAGCTCACCTCTGGGGACAGACCAAGAGACCCAGTACTTC. This sequence encodes CASSPLGTDQETQYF.

This chain links TRBV21-1 with TRBJ2-7; the table's D gene call, TRBD2, was not cross checked with the DNA. TRBV21-1 is a listed pseudogene. The CDR3 runs to 12 residues. Here the CDR3 DNA reads TGTTTCACTCGGAGGAGCTCCTACGAGCAGTACTTC. It codes for CFTRRSSYEQYF.

This clone was found a few times. This chain connects TRBV14 to TRBJ2-1, with D possibly matching TRBD2 (5 bases). This CDR3 is built from 16 residues. V lost 8 bases and J 4 bases, leaving 21 bases between the germline ends. Germline lookup yields CDR1 SGHDN and CDR2 FVKESK. CDR3 amino acids: CASHPGPGVRYNEQFF. The CDR3 nucleotides read TGTGCCAGCCACCCCGGGCCCGGGGTACGGTACAATGAGCAGTTCTTC.

This clone was seen just once. The V gene is TRBV6-5, the J gene TRBJ1-1, with TRBD1 matching over 8 bases. CDR3 length: 13 amino acids. Germline loops: CDR1 MNHEY, CDR2 SVGAGI. J lost 5 bases, V lost 7 bases, and 6 bases had no gene match. The CDR3 bases are TGTGCCAGCACCACAGGGGGGCGAACTGAAGCTTTCTTT. Protein: CASTTGGRTEAFF.

The V and J genes are TRBV3-1 (or the pseudogene TRBV3-2) and TRBJ1-2; weak D call: TRBD1 (6 bases). V dropped 4 bases and J dropped 0 bases, with 24 bases sitting between them. The CDR3 loop spans 19 amino acids. Germline V gene lookup returns CDR1 LGHDT and CDR2 YNNKEL (reference sequence). This CDR3 reads CASSLSPAGGRASNYGYTF. The CDR3 DNA reads as TGTGCCAGCAGCCTTTCCCCTGCGGGGGGCCGGGCCTCTAACTATGGCTACACCTTC.

In this sample, this clone turned up once. This chain uses TRBV30 with TRBJ2-7; 7 nucleotides match TRBD1. There are 12 residues in the CDR3. The V gene end was trimmed by 3 bases and the J gene end by 10 bases; junction bases not matched to a gene: 9. The V gene's germline CDR1 is GTSNPN and CDR2 SVGIG (reference sequence). CDR3 coding DNA: TGTGCCTGGAGCCTTCTTACAGGGGATCAGTACTTC. It codes for CAWSLLTGDQYF. Full variable domain (outside the CDR3, taken from reference TRBV30 and TRBJ2-7): SQTIHQWPATLVQPVGSPLSLECTVEGTSNPNLYWYRQAAGRGLQLLFYSVGIGQISSEVPQNLSASRPQDRQFILSSKKLLLSDSGFYLCAWSLLTGDQYFGPGTRLTVT.

The chain uses TRBV5-4 and TRBJ2-3; 7 positions match TRBD1. This CDR3 comprises 14 residues. Trimming cost V 2 bases and J 5 bases; bases outside gene matches: 5. Germline loops: CDR1 SGHNT, CDR2 YYREEE (reference sequence). This CDR3 is CASSFLTGIDTQYF. The CDR3, as DNA: TGTGCCAGCAGCTTTCTGACAGGGATAGATACGCAGTATTTT. The full variable domain, its missing parts supplied by reference TRBV5-4 and TRBJ2-3, is ETGVTQSPTHLIKTRGQQVTLRCSSQSGHNTVSWYQQALGQGPQFIFQYYREEENGRGNFPPRFSGLQFPNYSSELNVNALELDDSALYLCASSFLTGIDTQYFGPGTRLTVL.

The genes are TRBV29-1 and TRBJ1-4, with D unresolved. In germline, CDR1 is SQVTM, CDR2 ANQGSEA. Between the trimmed V and J ends, which lost 0 bases and 0 bases, there was a span of 8 bases. The CDR3 is 15 residues long. The CDR3 bases are TGCAGCGTTGAAGATCAGGTGGCAACTAATGAAAAACTGTTTTTT. Translation: CSVEDQVATNEKLFF.

The J gene is TRBJ2-1, the V gene TRBV5-4; 7 bases are shared with TRBD1. This CDR3 spans 15 amino acids. Unmatched junction bases numbered 2, after V lost 2 bases and J lost 0 bases. Germline CDR1 and CDR2: SGHNT and YYREEE (reference sequence). Here the CDR3 DNA reads TGTGCCAGCAGCTTATCAGGGGGCTCCTACAATGAGCAGTTCTTC. Translation: CASSLSGGSYNEQFF.

V is TRBV7-8 and J is TRBJ2-3; D perhaps matches TRBD1 (6 bases). There are 14 residues in the CDR3. V shed 1 base and J shed 1 base, with 6 bases lying between them. Germline V gives CDR1 SGHVS, CDR2 FQNEAQ. The CDR3 is CASSLGTGTDTQYF. The DNA of the CDR3 is TGTGCCAGCAGCTTAGGGACAGGCACAGATACGCAGTATTTT.

The chain couples TRBV9 to TRBJ2-3; 7 positions agree with TRBD1. The V gene end was trimmed by 0 bases and the J gene end by 2 bases; junction bases not matched to a gene: 3. Germline values: CDR1 SGDLS, CDR2 YYNGEE. The CDR3 spans 15 residues. DNA for the CDR3: TGTGCCAGCAGCGTAGGGGGGACAGACACAGATACGCAGTATTTT. This gives the protein CASSVGGTDTDTQYF. Using reference TRBV9 and TRBJ2-3 for the parts outside the CDR3, the full variable domain is DSGVTQTPKHLITATGQRVTLRCSPRSGDLSVYWYQQSLDQGLQFLIQYYNGEERAKGNILERFSAQQFPDLHSELNLSSLELGDSALYFCASSVGGTDTDTQYFGPGTRLTVL.

The chain couples TRBV3-1 (or the pseudogene TRBV3-2) to TRBJ2-1, with D uncertain. Germline V lookup: CDR1 LGHDT, CDR2 YNNKEL (reference sequence). The V end was cut by 0 bases, the J end by 0 bases, with 9 bases between. The CDR3 is made up of 16 amino acids. DNA for the CDR3: TGTGCCAGCAGCCAAGAGGTAAGGAGCTCCTACAATGAGCAGTTCTTC. Its translation is CASSQEVRSSYNEQFF.

This clone was detected once. The genes are TRBV19 and TRBJ1-3; TRBD1 might be the D (5 bases). Trimming shortened V by 3 bases and J by 1 base, and 16 bases separated the two germline ends. Germline V gene sequence: CDR1 LNHDA, CDR2 SQIVND (reference sequence). This CDR3 has 17 residues. CDR3 in amino acids: CASSMGGTLLSGNTIYF. The CDR3 DNA follows: TGTGCCAGTAGTATGGGGGGGACCCTTCTTTCTGGAAACACCATATATTTT.

The V call is TRBV18, the J call TRBJ2-1, with D possibly matching TRBD2 (6 bases). The CDR3 covers 16 residues. The V end was cut by 3 bases, the J end by 0 bases, with 12 bases between. From germline, CDR1 is KGHSH and CDR2 LQKENI. CDR3 amino acids: CASSPVADSSYNEQFF. The DNA of the CDR3 is TGTGCCAGCTCACCCGTAGCGGATAGCTCCTACAATGAGCAGTTCTTC.

The rearrangement links TRBV11-2 to TRBJ2-1; D gene unclear. The length of the CDR3 is 15 residues. CDR1 is SGHAT, CDR2 FQNNGV, per germline. Deletions cut 1 base from V and 7 bases from J, with 14 bases between. The CDR3 DNA follows: TGTGCCAGCAGCTTAGTTTTACTACCTAGGAATGAGCAGTTCTTC. Its translation is CASSLVLLPRNEQFF.

The gene calls are TRBV9 and TRBJ2-1, with TRBD2 as a possible D gene (6 bases). The germline CDR1 and CDR2 sequences are SGDLS and YYNGEE. V was cut by 0 bases and J by 9 bases, with 7 bases left in between. The CDR3 contains 12 residues. The CDR3 bases are TGTGCCAGCAGCGTAGTGCGGGGTGAGCAGTTCTTC. The encoded protein is CASSVVRGEQFF.

This clone was detected only once. In DNA, the CDR3 is TGCAGCGTCCGAGCGGGGGACAACTATGGCTACACCTTC. Protein sequence: CSVRAGDNYGYTF. The gene calls are TRBV29-1 and TRBJ1-2, with a possible D match to TRBD1 (5 bases). CDR1 and CDR2 from the germline V gene are SQVTM and ANQGSEA. CDR3 length: 13 amino acids. V gave up 6 bases and J gave up 2 bases, with 13 bases separating them.